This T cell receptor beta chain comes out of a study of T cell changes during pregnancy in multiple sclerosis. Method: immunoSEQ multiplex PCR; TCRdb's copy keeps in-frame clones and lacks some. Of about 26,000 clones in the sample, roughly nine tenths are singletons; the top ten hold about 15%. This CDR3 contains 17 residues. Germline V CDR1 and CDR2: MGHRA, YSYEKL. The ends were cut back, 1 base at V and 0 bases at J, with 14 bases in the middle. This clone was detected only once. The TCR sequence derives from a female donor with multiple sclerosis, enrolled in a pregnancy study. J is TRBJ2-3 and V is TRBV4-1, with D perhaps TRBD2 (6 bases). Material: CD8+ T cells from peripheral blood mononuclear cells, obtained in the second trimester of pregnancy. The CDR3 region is CASSQVYLGTSTDTQYF. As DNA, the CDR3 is TGCGCCAGCAGCCAAGTTTATCTCGGGACTAGCACAGATACGCAGTATTTT.